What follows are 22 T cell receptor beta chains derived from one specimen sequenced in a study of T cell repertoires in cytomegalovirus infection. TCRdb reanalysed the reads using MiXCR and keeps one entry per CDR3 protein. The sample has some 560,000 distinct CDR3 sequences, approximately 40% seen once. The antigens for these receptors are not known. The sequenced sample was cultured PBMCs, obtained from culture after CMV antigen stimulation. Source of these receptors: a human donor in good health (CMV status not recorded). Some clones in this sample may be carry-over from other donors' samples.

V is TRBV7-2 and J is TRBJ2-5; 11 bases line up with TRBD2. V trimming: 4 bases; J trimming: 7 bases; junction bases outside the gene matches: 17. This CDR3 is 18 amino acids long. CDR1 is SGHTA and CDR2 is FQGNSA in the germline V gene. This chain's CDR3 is CASSYSSGASGRTRTQYF. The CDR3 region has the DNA TGTGCCAGCAGCTACTCCTCGGGCGCTAGCGGGAGGACCAGGACCCAGTACTTC.

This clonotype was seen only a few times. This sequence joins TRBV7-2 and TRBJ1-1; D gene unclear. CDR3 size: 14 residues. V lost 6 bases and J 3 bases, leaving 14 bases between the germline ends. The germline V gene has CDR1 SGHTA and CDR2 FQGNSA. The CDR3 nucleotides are TGTGCCAGCAGTCCCAGTTCGCATTACACTGAAGCTTTCTTT. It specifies CASSPSSHYTEAFF.

CDR3 nucleotides: TGCGCCAGCAGCCAAGATCGAGGGACAGGGGGGCTTCCGCAGTACTTC. This codes for CASSQDRGTGGLPQYF. The genes are TRBV4-3 and TRBJ2-7, with 11 bases identical to TRBD1. This CDR3 has 16 residues. Germline assignment: CDR1 LGHNA and CDR2 YSLEER. The V segment lost 0 bases and the J segment 9 bases; nucleotides outside the gene matches: 10.

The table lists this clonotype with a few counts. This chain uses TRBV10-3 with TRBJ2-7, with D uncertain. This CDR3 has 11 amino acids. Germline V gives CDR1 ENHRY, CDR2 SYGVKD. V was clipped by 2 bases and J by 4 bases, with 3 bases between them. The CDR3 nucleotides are TGTGCCATCAGTGAGAGATACGAGCAGTACTTC. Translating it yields CAISERYEQYF.

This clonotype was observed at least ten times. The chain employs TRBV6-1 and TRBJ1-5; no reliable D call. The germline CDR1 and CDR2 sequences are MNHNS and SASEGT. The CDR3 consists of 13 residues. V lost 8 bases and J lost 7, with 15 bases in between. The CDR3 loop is CASQGRDGQPQHF. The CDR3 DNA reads TGTGCCAGCCAAGGACGGGATGGACAGCCCCAGCATTTT.

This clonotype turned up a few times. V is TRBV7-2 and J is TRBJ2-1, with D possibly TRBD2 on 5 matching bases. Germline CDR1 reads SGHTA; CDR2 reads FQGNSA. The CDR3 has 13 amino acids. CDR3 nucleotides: TGTGCAACCGCCCCCCGGGATGGCTATGAGCAGTTCTTC. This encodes CATAPRDGYEQFF.

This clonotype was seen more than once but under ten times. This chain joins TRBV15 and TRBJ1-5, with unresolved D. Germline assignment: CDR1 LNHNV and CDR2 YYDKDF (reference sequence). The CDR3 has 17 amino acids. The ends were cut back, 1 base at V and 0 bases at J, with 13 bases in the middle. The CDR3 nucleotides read TGTGCCACCAGCAGAGGGGAGGGATGGGATAGCAATCAGCCCCAGCATTTT. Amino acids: CATSRGEGWDSNQPQHF.

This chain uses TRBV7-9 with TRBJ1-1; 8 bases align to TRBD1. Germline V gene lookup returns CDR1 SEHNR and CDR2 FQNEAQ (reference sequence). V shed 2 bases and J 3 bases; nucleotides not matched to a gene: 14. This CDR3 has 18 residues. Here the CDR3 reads CASSLSRTGIRMDTEAFF. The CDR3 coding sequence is TGTGCCAGCAGCTTAAGTCGGACAGGGATTCGAATGGACACTGAAGCTTTCTTT.

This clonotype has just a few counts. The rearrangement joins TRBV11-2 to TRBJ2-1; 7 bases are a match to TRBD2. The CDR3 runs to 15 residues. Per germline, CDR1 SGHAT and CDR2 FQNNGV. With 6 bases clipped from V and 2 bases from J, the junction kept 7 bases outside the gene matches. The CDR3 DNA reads TGTGCCAGCAGGGGGAGAGCGGGACCCTACAATGAGCAGTTCTTC. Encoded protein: CASRGRAGPYNEQFF.

CDR3 residues: CAISEGQSISYEQYF. CDR3 coding DNA: TGTGCCATCAGTGAAGGGCAGAGCATCTCCTACGAGCAGTACTTC. The chain recombines TRBV10-3 with TRBJ2-7; no clear D. This CDR3 has 15 residues. Trimming pared 3 bases from V and 0 bases from J, leaving 12 bases between. Germline CDR1 and CDR2: ENHRY and SYGVKD.

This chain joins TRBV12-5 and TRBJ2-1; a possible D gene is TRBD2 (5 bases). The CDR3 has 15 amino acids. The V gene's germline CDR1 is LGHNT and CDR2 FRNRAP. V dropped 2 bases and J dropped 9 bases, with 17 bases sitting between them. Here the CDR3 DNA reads TGTGCTAGTGGTTTGAGGTTAGTAGGAGAGGGTGAGCAGTTCTTC. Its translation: CASGLRLVGEGEQFF.

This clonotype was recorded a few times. This chain's CDR3 is CASSPLGRNTEAFF. The DNA of the CDR3 is TGTGCCAGCAGCCCTCTTGGGAGAAACACTGAAGCTTTCTTT. The chain is built from TRBV7-6 and TRBJ1-1; D not resolved. Germline V lookup: CDR1 SGHVS, CDR2 FNYEAQ. Trimming stripped 5 bases from V and 2 bases from J, with 12 bases between. The CDR3 is 14 amino acids.

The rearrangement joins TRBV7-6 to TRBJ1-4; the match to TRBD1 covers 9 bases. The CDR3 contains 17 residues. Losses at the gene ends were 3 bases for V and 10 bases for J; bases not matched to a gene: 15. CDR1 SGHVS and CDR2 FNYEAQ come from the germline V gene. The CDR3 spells CASSFFPRGQGLGKLFF. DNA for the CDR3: TGTGCCAGCAGCTTTTTCCCCCGTGGACAGGGGTTAGGAAAACTGTTTTTT.

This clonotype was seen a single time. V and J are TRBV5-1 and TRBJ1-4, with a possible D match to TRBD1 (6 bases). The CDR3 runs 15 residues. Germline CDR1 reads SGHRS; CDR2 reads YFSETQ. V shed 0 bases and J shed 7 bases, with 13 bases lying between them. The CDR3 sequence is CASSLAQDRGEKLFF. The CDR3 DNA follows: TGCGCCAGCAGCTTGGCCCAGGACAGAGGTGAAAAACTGTTTTTT. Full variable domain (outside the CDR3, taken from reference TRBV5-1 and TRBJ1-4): KAGVTQTPRYLIKTRGQQVTLSCSPISGHRSVSWYQQTPGQGLQFLFEYFSETQRNKGNFPGRFSGRQFSNSRSEMNVSTLELGDSALYLCASSLAQDRGEKLFFGSGTQLSVL.

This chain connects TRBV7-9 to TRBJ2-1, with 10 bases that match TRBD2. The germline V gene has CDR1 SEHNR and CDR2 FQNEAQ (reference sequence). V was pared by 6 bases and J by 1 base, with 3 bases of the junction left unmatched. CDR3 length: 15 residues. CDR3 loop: CASRPAGGSYNEQFF. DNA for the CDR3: TGTGCCAGCAGGCCAGCGGGAGGGTCCTACAATGAGCAGTTCTTC.

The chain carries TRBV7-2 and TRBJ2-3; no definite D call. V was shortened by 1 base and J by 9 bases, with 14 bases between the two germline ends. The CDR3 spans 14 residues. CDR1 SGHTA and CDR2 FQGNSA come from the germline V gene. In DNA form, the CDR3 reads TGTGCCAGCAGCTTAGGGAGTTTTGGAGAGACGCAGTATTTT. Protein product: CASSLGSFGETQYF.

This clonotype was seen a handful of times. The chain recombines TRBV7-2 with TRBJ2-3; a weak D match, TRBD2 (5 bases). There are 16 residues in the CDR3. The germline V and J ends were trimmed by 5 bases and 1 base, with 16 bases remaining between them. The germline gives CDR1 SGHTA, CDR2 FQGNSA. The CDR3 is CASSLTPGLGTDTQYF. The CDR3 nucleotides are TGTGCCAGCAGCCTAACACCCGGACTGGGCACAGATACGCAGTATTTT.

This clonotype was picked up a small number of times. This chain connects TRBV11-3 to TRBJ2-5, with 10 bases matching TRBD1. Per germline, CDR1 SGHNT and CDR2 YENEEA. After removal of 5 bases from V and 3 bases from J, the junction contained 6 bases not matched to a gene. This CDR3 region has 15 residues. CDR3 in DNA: TGTGCCAGCAGCCCCGACGGGACAGGGGAAGAGACCCAGTACTTC. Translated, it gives CASSPDGTGEETQYF.

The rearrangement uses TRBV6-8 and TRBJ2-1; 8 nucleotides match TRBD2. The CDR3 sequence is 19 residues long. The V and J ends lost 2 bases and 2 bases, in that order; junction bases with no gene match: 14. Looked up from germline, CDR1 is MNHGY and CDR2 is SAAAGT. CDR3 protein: CASSYTHAAGDVAYNEQFF. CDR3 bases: TGTGCCAGCAGTTACACGCACGCAGCGGGAGATGTAGCCTACAATGAGCAGTTCTTC.

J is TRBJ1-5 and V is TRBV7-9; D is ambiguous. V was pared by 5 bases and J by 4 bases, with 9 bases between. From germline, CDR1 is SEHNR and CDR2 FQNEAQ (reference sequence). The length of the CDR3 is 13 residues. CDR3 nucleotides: TGTGCCAGCAGCGCTAGTGGGAATCAGCCCCAGCATTTT. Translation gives CASSASGNQPQHF.

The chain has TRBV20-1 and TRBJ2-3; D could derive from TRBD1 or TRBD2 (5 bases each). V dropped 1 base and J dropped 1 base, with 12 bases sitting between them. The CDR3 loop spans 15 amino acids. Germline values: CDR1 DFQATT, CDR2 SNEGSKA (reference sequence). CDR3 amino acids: CSARAPLGGTDTQYF. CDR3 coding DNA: TGCAGTGCTAGAGCGCCCTTGGGGGGCACAGATACGCAGTATTTT.

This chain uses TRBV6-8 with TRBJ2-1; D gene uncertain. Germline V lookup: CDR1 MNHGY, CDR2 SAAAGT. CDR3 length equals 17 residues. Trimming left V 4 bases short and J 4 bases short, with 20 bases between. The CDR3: CASSSEPPQKIYNEQFF. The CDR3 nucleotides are TGTGCCAGCAGTTCCGAACCTCCACAAAAAATTTACAATGAGCAGTTCTTC.